The 15 T cell receptor beta chains below all came from one sample that was sequenced in a study of tumor-infiltrating lymphocytes in oesophageal squamous cell carcinoma. TCRdb re-called the PCR reads through MiXCR, storing one row per CDR3 protein. Of over 9,500 distinct CDR3 sequences listed, less than 55% are singletons. Sequencing used normal esophageal tissue next to the tumor. These receptors came from a male donor with esophageal squamous cell carcinoma.

The gene calls are TRBV7-6 and TRBJ2-7; the D gene could be TRBD1 or TRBD2 (5 bases each). The J call may be mistaken, given a closer DNA end match to TRBJ2-1. Germline V CDR1 and CDR2: SGHVS, FNYEAQ. This CDR3 spans 14 amino acids. CDR3 residues: CASSLSRDPVNQFF. The CDR3 DNA reads TGTGCCAGCAGCTTAAGCCGGGACCCCGTGAATCAGTTCTTC.

In regard to this clonotype: The CDR3 does not close with the conserved phenylalanine or tryptophan, likely indicating a read error. The DNA is omitted, as the CDR3 cannot be located on it reliably, and the CDR3 follows TCRdb's listing. The V and J genes are TRBV7-2 and TRBJ1-1. The CDR3 contains 17 residues when both ends are counted. Per germline, CDR1 SGHTA and CDR2 FQGNSA. CDR3 loop: CASSLVPGSNYGYTFGR.

Judged by abundance, this clonotype is large (0.1 to 1%). The rearrangement uses TRBV7-2 and TRBJ2-5, with 9 bases that match TRBD2. CDR1 and CDR2 (germline): SGHTA, FQGNSA. This CDR3 region has 16 residues. Trimming at V came to 1 base and at J to 5 bases, leaving 8 bases not matched to a gene. The CDR3 loop reads CASSLGVVRGGETQYF. The CDR3 DNA is TGTGCCAGCAGCTTAGGGGTGGTGCGGGGGGGGGAGACCCAGTACTTC.

The V call is TRBV5-1, the J call TRBJ2-7; D gene ambiguous. Trimming stripped 2 bases from V and 3 bases from J, with 15 bases between. The V gene's germline CDR1 is SGHRS and CDR2 YFSETQ. The CDR3 has 15 amino acids. Here the CDR3 DNA reads TGCGCCAGCAGCTTTGGGCCCCAGGAGAACTACGAGCAGTACTTC. Its protein product is CASSFGPQENYEQYF.

The rearrangement links TRBV7-9 to TRBJ2-6, with D maybe TRBD1 (5 bases). The assigned J gene may be wrong: the sequence end matches TRBJ2-7 better. Looked up from germline, CDR1 is SEHNR and CDR2 is FQNEAQ (reference sequence). The CDR3 is 13 amino acids. The CDR3 bases are TGTGCCAGCAGCTGGGATGTGACAGATACGCAGTACTTC. It specifies CASSWDVTDTQYF.

The V call is TRBV5-4, the J call TRBJ2-4, with 8 positions matching TRBD2. Germline loops: CDR1 SGHNT, CDR2 YYREEE (reference sequence). Unmatched junction bases numbered 6, after V lost 3 bases and J lost 4 bases. This CDR3 contains 15 residues. This chain's CDR3 is CASSSPVAGKNIQYF. The CDR3 bases are TGTGCCAGCAGCTCTCCGGTAGCGGGAAAAAACATTCAGTACTTC. The whole variable domain, remainder taken from reference TRBV5-4 and TRBJ2-4, is ETGVTQSPTHLIKTRGQQVTLRCSSQSGHNTVSWYQQALGQGPQFIFQYYREEENGRGNFPPRFSGLQFPNYSSELNVNALELDDSALYLCASSSPVAGKNIQYFGAGTRLSVL.

This clonotype was seen repeatedly, ten times or more. The V gene is TRBV6-1, the J gene TRBJ2-7; D remains ambiguous. TRBJ2-1 explains the end of the DNA better; the J call may be wrong. CDR1 MNHNS and CDR2 SASEGT come from the germline V gene. This CDR3 has 11 amino acids. CDR3 coding DNA: TGTGCCAGCAGTCTCGGCAATGAGCAGTTCTTC. Residues: CASSLGNEQFF.

The CDR3 DNA sequence: TGTGCCAGCAGCCGCGACAGGGTCGGGGAGACCCAGTACTTC. This encodes CASSRDRVGETQYF. The rearrangement uses TRBV7-2 and TRBJ2-5; TRBD1 aligns across 7 bases. Per the germline V gene, CDR1 is SGHTA and CDR2 is FQGNSA. The V gene end was trimmed by 5 bases and the J gene end by 5 bases; junction bases not matched to a gene: 8. The CDR3 is made up of 14 amino acids. The variable domain in full, completed from reference TRBV7-2 and TRBJ2-5, reads GAGVSQSPSNKVTEKGKDVELRCDPISGHTALYWYRQSLGQGLEFLIYFQGNSAPDKSGLPSDRFSAERTGGSVSTLTIQRTQQEDSAVYLCASSRDRVGETQYFGPGTRLLVL.

This chain links TRBV7-3 with TRBJ2-7; 7 bases agree with TRBD2. The CDR3 covers 15 residues. After removal of 0 bases from V and 7 bases from J, the junction contained 9 bases not matched to a gene. Germline CDR1 SGHTA, CDR2 FQGTGA. The DNA for the CDR3 is TGTGCCAGCAGCTTAACAAGCGGGATTGGTAGTGAGCAGTACTTC. Protein: CASSLTSGIGSEQYF.

This clonotype was seen a handful of times. The chain recombines TRBV5-6 with TRBJ2-7; no reliable D call. V gave up 3 bases and J gave up 0 bases, with 10 bases separating them. The CDR3 spans 14 residues. Germline CDR1 is SGHDT and CDR2 is YYEEEE. CDR3 sequence (DNA): TGTGCCAGCAGCTCAGGACCTCTCTCCTACGAGCAGTACTTC. Translated, it gives CASSSGPLSYEQYF.

The CDR3 is CASSLTSGANVLTF. The DNA for the CDR3 is TGTGCCAGCAGCTTAACCTCTGGGGCCAACGTCCTGACTTTC. V usage is TRBV7-3 and J usage is TRBJ2-6, with D unresolved. CDR3 length equals 14 residues. The germline gives CDR1 SGHTA, CDR2 FQGTGA. Trimming cost V 0 bases and J 0 bases, with 0 bases left between them.

J is TRBJ2-1 and V is TRBV19; 9 bases fit TRBD1. With V trimmed by 3 bases and J by 10 bases, 10 bases remained unmatched. The CDR3 consists of 15 residues. Germline CDR1 LNHDA, CDR2 SQIVND (reference sequence). The DNA for the CDR3 is TGTGCCAGTAGTATGCGGAGACAGGGGGTTTACGAGCAGTTCTTC. Translated: CASSMRRQGVYEQFF.

Relative to its sample, this clonotype is medium-sized. The chain employs TRBV5-4 and TRBJ2-5; TRBD2 matches at 9 bases. Germline loops: CDR1 SGHNT, CDR2 YYREEE (reference sequence). CDR3 length equals 15 residues. Trimming removed 6 bases from V and 5 bases from J; junction bases left unmatched: 11. CDR3 sequence reads: CASTLWRGGGETQYF. The CDR3 region has the DNA TGTGCCAGCACCCTCTGGCGGGGGGGCGGGGAGACCCAGTACTTC.

In its sample, this clonotype was seen once. The V and J genes are TRBV6-1 and TRBJ2-2; 12 nucleotides line up with TRBD1. V lost 5 bases, J lost 9 bases, and 10 bases stayed unmatched. In germline, CDR1 is MNHNS, CDR2 SASEGT. This CDR3 spans 16 amino acids. The CDR3 coding sequence is TGTGCCAGCAGTCTCCTCGGGACAGGGGGCTTCCGGGAGCTGTTTTTT. As protein: CASSLLGTGGFRELFF.

This clonotype came up once. The rearrangement joins TRBV6-6 to TRBJ2-4, with a tentative D call TRBD2 (6 bases). The J call is uncertain, as TRBJ2-1 better fits the DNA end. From germline, CDR1 is MNHNY and CDR2 SVGAGI (reference sequence). The CDR3 spans 18 residues. The CDR3, as DNA: TGTGCCAGCAGTGAGGGTTCCGCGGGGCGCAGCTCCTACAATGAGCAGTTCTTC. Translating it yields CASSEGSAGRSSYNEQFF.